This TCR beta chain was identified during a study of CD8 T cells in ankylosing spondylitis. Study outcomes and limitations: The study looked at matched synovial fluid samples from ankylosing spondylitis patients. Disease-linked clones were reported to be significantly enriched there. Relatively rare in peripheral blood, disease-linked clones were also CD8+. Apparently characteristic of ankylosing spondylitis blood was a TCR beta motif (under ten highly homologous variants).

This clonotype was picked up many times. The antigen is not known. Trimming stripped 8 bases from V and 6 bases from J, with 19 bases between. Germline assignment: CDR1 MGHRA and CDR2 YSYEKL. The CDR3 has 15 amino acids. TCRdb re-called the 5' RACE reads through MiXCR, storing one row per CDR3 protein. The sample lists 500,000 to 650,000 distinct CDR3 sequences; about 5% were seen once. The genes are TRBV4-1 and TRBJ2-2; D gene ambiguous. Input material: blood, either unsorted or a sorted T cell fraction (not recorded which). This sequence was found in a male donor with ankylosing spondylitis. CDR3 bases: TGCGCCAGCCGGCCTAACATACCCACGCCCGGGGAGCTGTTTTTT. Protein: CASRPNIPTPGELFF.